The 30 T cell receptor beta chains in this list originate from one sample, sequenced in a study of T cell responses to AZD1222 COVID-19 vaccine. Sequencing used immunoSEQ multiplex PCR; TCRdb keeps in-frame clones, though not all of them. The table shows some 120,000 clones, with about 90% occurring only once. Sequenced material: peripheral blood, taken on day 0 of AZD1222 vaccination. The receptors here all came from an adult in good health.

The CDR3 loop reads CASSFVGVFEAFF. The DNA of the CDR3 is TGTGCCAGCAGCTTTGTTGGGGTTTTTGAAGCTTTCTTT. V is TRBV5-6 and J is TRBJ1-1; no clear D gene. The V end was cut by 2 bases, the J end by 7 bases, with 12 bases between. This CDR3 region has 13 residues. Germline CDR1 reads SGHDT; CDR2 reads YYEEEE.

CDR3 bases: TGTGCCAGCAGCTCTCTAGGGGCCGGGCGGGCTTTCTTT. The encoded protein is CASSSLGAGRAFF. This sequence joins TRBV28 and TRBJ1-1, with TRBD1 as a possible D gene (5 bases). Trimming pared 6 bases from V and 11 bases from J, leaving 19 bases between. The CDR3 extends over 13 amino acids. Germline CDR1 reads MDHEN; CDR2 reads SYDVKM.

This rearrangement joins TRBV10-1 to TRBJ1-6; 9 positions match TRBD1. Per the germline V gene, CDR1 is WNHNN and CDR2 is SYGVQD (reference sequence). The CDR3 is made up of 15 amino acids. V was clipped by 5 bases and J by 7 bases; unmatched bases: 6. The CDR3 spells CASSPDRGDNSPLHF. Here the CDR3 DNA reads TGCGCCAGCAGTCCGGACAGGGGAGACAATTCACCCCTCCACTTT.

V is TRBV9 and J is TRBJ2-6, with 8 bases that match TRBD1. V was pared by 2 bases and J by 0 bases, with 4 bases of the junction left unmatched. CDR1 is SGDLS and CDR2 is YYNGEE in the germline V gene. This CDR3 has 17 amino acids. The CDR3 DNA follows: TGTGCCAGCAGCGTGTGGCAGGGGGCCTCTGGGGCCAACGTCCTGACTTTC. Protein sequence: CASSVWQGASGANVLTF.

The chain uses TRBV10-3 and TRBJ2-7; D is perhaps TRBD1 (6 bases). The CDR3 sequence is 11 residues long. Germline V gives CDR1 ENHRY, CDR2 SYGVKD. Deletions cut 8 bases from V and 2 bases from J, with 7 bases between. DNA of the CDR3: TGTGCCATCGGACAGACCTACGAGCAGTACTTC. The encoded protein is CAIGQTYEQYF.

The chain links TRBV9 to TRBJ2-5; D remains unclear. Germline V gene sequence: CDR1 SGDLS, CDR2 YYNGEE. The V end was cut by 1 base, the J end by 4 bases, with 14 bases between. The CDR3 has 15 amino acids. The CDR3 is CASSVQIGLGETQYF. In nucleotides, the CDR3 is TGTGCCAGCAGCGTACAAATCGGGTTGGGAGAGACCCAGTACTTC.

The chain couples TRBV3-1 (or the pseudogene TRBV3-2) to TRBJ1-2; D call uncertain. V was trimmed by 0 bases and J by 11 bases, leaving 16 bases between them. This CDR3 is built from 14 residues. Germline values: CDR1 LGHDT, CDR2 YNNKEL (reference sequence). The CDR3 sequence is CASSQEAKRSDYTF. CDR3 coding DNA: TGTGCCAGCAGCCAAGAGGCGAAGAGGTCTGATTACACCTTC.

The chain employs TRBV9 and TRBJ1-3; perhaps TRBD1 as D (6 bases). This CDR3 contains 14 residues. The germline V gene encodes CDR1 SGDLS and CDR2 YYNGEE. V gave up 3 bases and J gave up 4 bases, with 11 bases separating them. The CDR3 region has the DNA TGTGCCAGCAGCGCGGGGACAACCGGAAACACCATATATTTT. It yields the protein CASSAGTTGNTIYF. The full variable domain, rest sourced from reference TRBV9 and TRBJ1-3, is DSGVTQTPKHLITATGQRVTLRCSPRSGDLSVYWYQQSLDQGLQFLIQYYNGEERAKGNILERFSAQQFPDLHSELNLSSLELGDSALYFCASSAGTTGNTIYFGEGSWLTVV.

This chain links TRBV27 with TRBJ1-6; D gene uncertain. Trimming stripped 5 bases from V and 0 bases from J, with 11 bases between. CDR1 is MNHEY and CDR2 is SMNVEV in the germline V gene (reference sequence). CDR3 size: 16 residues. The CDR3 region is CASSTIQSSYNSPLHF. In DNA, the CDR3 is TGTGCCAGCAGTACCATTCAAAGCTCCTATAATTCACCCCTCCACTTT.

The chain joins TRBV29-1 to TRBJ2-5; 7 nucleotides align to TRBD1. The CDR3 extends over 13 amino acids. Per germline, CDR1 SQVTM and CDR2 ANQGSEA. Trimming removed 3 bases from V and 4 bases from J; junction bases left unmatched: 5. Written as DNA, the CDR3 is TGCAGCGTTGACCCCGGACAGGCAGAGACCCAGTACTTC. It specifies CSVDPGQAETQYF.

DNA for the CDR3: TGTGCCAGCTATAGGGGGGACAGCGCTGAAGCTTTCTTT. This translates into CASYRGDSAEAFF. The chain is built from TRBV7-8 and TRBJ1-1; 7 nucleotides align to TRBD1. V was clipped by 8 bases and J by 6 bases; unmatched bases: 9. There are 13 residues in the CDR3. The germline CDR1 and CDR2 sequences are SGHVS and FQNEAQ.

The chain's CDR3 is CASSFRAGVTYEQYF. CDR3 coding DNA: TGTGCCAGCAGCTTTAGGGCAGGCGTTACCTACGAGCAGTACTTC. V gene TRBV13 combines with J gene TRBJ2-7; D unresolved. The germline V gene encodes CDR1 PRHDT and CDR2 FYEKMQ (reference sequence). V was shortened by 3 bases and J by 2 bases, with 14 bases between the two germline ends. This CDR3 region has 15 residues.

The chain couples TRBV2 to TRBJ2-3, with D uncertain. CDR1 is SNHLY and CDR2 is FYNNEI in the germline V gene. With 2 bases removed from V and 3 bases from J, the gap between germline ends came to 9 bases. This CDR3 comprises 14 residues. CDR3 loop: CASSEMAATDTQYF. The DNA for the CDR3 is TGTGCCAGCAGTGAAATGGCGGCTACAGATACGCAGTATTTT.

This chain links TRBV6-6 with TRBJ1-2; 9 bases align to TRBD1. The V and J ends lost 6 bases and 3 bases, in that order; junction bases with no gene match: 5. The V gene's germline CDR1 is MNHNY and CDR2 SVGAGI (reference sequence). The CDR3 sequence is 14 residues long. CDR3: CASSPGTGYYGYTF. The CDR3 coding sequence is TGTGCCAGCAGCCCCGGGACAGGGTACTATGGCTACACCTTC.

The genes are TRBV25-1 and TRBJ2-3, with D perhaps TRBD2 (6 bases). Germline V lookup: CDR1 MGHDK, CDR2 SYGVNS. CDR3 size: 14 residues. Trimming left V 4 bases short and J 0 bases short, with 8 bases between. The CDR3, as DNA: TGTGCCAGCAGTGCGGGACTTAGCACAGATACGCAGTATTTT. It yields the protein CASSAGLSTDTQYF.

The J gene is TRBJ2-3, the V gene TRBV28; tentatively, D is TRBD1 (6 bases). The CDR3 consists of 15 residues. V lost 5 bases and J lost 0, with 12 bases in between. Germline CDR1 reads MDHEN; CDR2 reads SYDVKM. This CDR3 is CASSPGQSSTDTQYF. The DNA of the CDR3 is TGTGCCAGCAGTCCCGGACAGTCTAGCACAGATACGCAGTATTTT.

J is TRBJ2-3 and V is TRBV10-3, with TRBD2 matching over 15 bases. Germline V lookup: CDR1 ENHRY, CDR2 SYGVKD. V gave up 6 bases and J gave up 6 bases; unmatched junction bases: 13. The CDR3 is made up of 18 amino acids. The CDR3 spells CAIRETPGLAGGGDTQYF. CDR3 sequence (DNA): TGTGCCATCAGAGAAACACCGGGACTAGCGGGAGGTGGTGATACGCAGTATTTT.

The CDR3 reads CASSPSYGRGNTEAFF. The CDR3 DNA sequence: TGTGCCAGCAGCCCTAGCTATGGGAGGGGGAACACTGAAGCTTTCTTT. The chain carries TRBV11-3 and TRBJ1-1; perhaps TRBD1 as D (5 bases). Trimming left V 5 bases short and J 1 base short, with 17 bases between. The CDR3 spans 16 residues. Germline-derived CDR1 and CDR2 are SGHNT and YENEEA.

The gene calls are TRBV19 and TRBJ1-6, with D maybe TRBD1 (6 bases). V was pared by 5 bases and J by 10 bases, with 18 bases between. Germline V gene sequence: CDR1 LNHDA, CDR2 SQIVND (reference sequence). This CDR3 comprises 15 residues. CDR3 bases: TGTGCCAGTAGTTCCCGACAGGCCGGGGGATCACCCCTCCACTTT. Translated: CASSSRQAGGSPLHF.

V usage is TRBV30 and J usage is TRBJ1-2, with 8 nucleotides matching TRBD1. V shed 0 bases, J shed 8 bases, and the junction held 5 bases outside the gene matches. Germline loops: CDR1 GTSNPN, CDR2 SVGIG (reference sequence). The CDR3 spans 13 residues. The CDR3, as DNA: TGTGCCTGGAGTGTACAGGGGGAGGGCGGCTACACCTTC. Its translation: CAWSVQGEGGYTF.

The V call is TRBV5-1, the J call TRBJ1-2, with unresolved D. The CDR3 sequence is 14 residues long. The germline V gene has CDR1 SGHRS and CDR2 YFSETQ. V was pared by 1 base and J by 8 bases, with 15 bases between. The chain's CDR3 is CASSLNQPAQGYTF. For the CDR3, the DNA is TGCGCCAGCAGCTTGAATCAGCCAGCCCAGGGCTACACCTTC.

The chain carries TRBV29-1 and TRBJ2-3; D gene ambiguous. Looked up from germline, CDR1 is SQVTM and CDR2 is ANQGSEA. Trimming pared 2 bases from V and 1 base from J, leaving 7 bases between. The CDR3 is made up of 13 amino acids. CDR3 coding DNA: TGCAGCGTTGAAAGGGCAGGCACAGATACGCAGTATTTT. Amino acid sequence: CSVERAGTDTQYF.

This chain uses TRBV18 with TRBJ2-1; maybe TRBD2 (5 bases). Germline CDR1 is KGHSH and CDR2 is LQKENI. CDR3 length: 13 residues. V gave up 2 bases and J gave up 5 bases, with 7 bases separating them. The CDR3, as DNA: TGTGCCAGCTCACCAAGGCGGGACAATGAGCAGTTCTTC. Encoded protein: CASSPRRDNEQFF.

Written as DNA, the CDR3 is TGTGCCAGCAGCTTGGCTGGGCACTCTTACGAGCAGTACTTC. This encodes CASSLAGHSYEQYF. The V and J genes are TRBV5-6 and TRBJ2-7; the D is unclear. V was shortened by 0 bases and J by 4 bases, with 11 bases between the two germline ends. The CDR3 has 14 residues. In germline, CDR1 is SGHDT, CDR2 YYEEEE.

The chain employs TRBV25-1 and TRBJ2-5; TRBD1 or TRBD2 may be the D gene (6 bases each). The CDR3 length is 13 residues. The V gene's germline CDR1 is MGHDK and CDR2 SYGVNS. Trimming pared 5 bases from V and 7 bases from J, leaving 14 bases between. Here the CDR3 DNA reads TGTGCCAGCAGTCTCCCGACGGGGGCGACCCAGTACTTC. Translating it yields CASSLPTGATQYF.

A word on this clone: The junction does not match germline at one end; this may be a read error. This chain joins TRBV6-2 or TRBV6-3 and TRBJ1-2; D unresolved. The CDR3 contains 14 residues. Germline values: CDR1 MNHEY, CDR2 SVGEGT. The CDR3: CASSDPVGRPRWNF. The CDR3 DNA is TGTGCCAGCAGTGACCCGGTCGGACGCCCTCGGTGGAACTTC.

In this sample, this clone turned up once. The genes are TRBV18 and TRBJ2-5, with 7 bases aligning to TRBD1. Per the germline V gene, CDR1 is KGHSH and CDR2 is LQKENI. The trim removed 2 bases at V and 3 bases at J, leaving 3 bases unmatched. The CDR3 extends over 14 amino acids. The CDR3 here is CASSPNRGKETQYF. As DNA, the CDR3 is TGTGCCAGCTCACCAAACAGGGGAAAAGAGACCCAGTACTTC.

This chain joins TRBV5-4 and TRBJ2-3; tentatively, D is TRBD2 (6 bases). Per germline, CDR1 SGHNT and CDR2 YYREEE (reference sequence). The CDR3 contains 14 residues. The V gene lost 7 bases and the J gene lost 0 bases, with 12 bases spanning the gap. The CDR3 loop is CASLPSGSTDTQYF. In DNA form, the CDR3 reads TGTGCCAGCCTCCCCAGCGGGAGCACAGATACGCAGTATTTT. The full variable domain, with the rest looked up from reference TRBV5-4 and TRBJ2-3, is ETGVTQSPTHLIKTRGQQVTLRCSSQSGHNTVSWYQQALGQGPQFIFQYYREEENGRGNFPPRFSGLQFPNYSSELNVNALELDDSALYLCASLPSGSTDTQYFGPGTRLTVL.

The chain couples TRBV5-1 to TRBJ1-5; D not certain. Germline V CDR1 and CDR2: SGHRS, YFSETQ. V was trimmed by 0 bases and J by 7 bases, leaving 11 bases between them. This CDR3 comprises 14 residues. In nucleotides, the CDR3 is TGCGCCAGCAGCTTGGCCTCGGGTGGACAGCCCCAGCATTTT. This sequence encodes CASSLASGGQPQHF.

Only a few counts were recorded for this clone. The chain is built from TRBV6-1 and TRBJ1-4; 7 bases agree with TRBD1. The V gene end was trimmed by 2 bases and the J gene end by 8 bases; junction bases not matched to a gene: 8. CDR1 MNHNS and CDR2 SASEGT come from the germline V gene. The length of the CDR3 is 15 residues. CDR3 sequence: CASSEWEGAREKLFF. DNA of the CDR3: TGTGCCAGCAGTGAATGGGAGGGGGCTAGGGAAAAACTGTTTTTT.